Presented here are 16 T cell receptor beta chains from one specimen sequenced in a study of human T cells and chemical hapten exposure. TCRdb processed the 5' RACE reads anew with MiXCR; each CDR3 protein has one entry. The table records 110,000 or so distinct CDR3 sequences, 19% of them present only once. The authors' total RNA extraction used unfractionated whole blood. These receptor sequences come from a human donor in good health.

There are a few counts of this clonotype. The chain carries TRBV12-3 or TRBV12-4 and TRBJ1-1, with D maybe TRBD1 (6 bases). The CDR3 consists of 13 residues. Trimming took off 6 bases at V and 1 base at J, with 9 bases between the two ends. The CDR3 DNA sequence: TGTGCCAGCAGGCTCAGGGGGAACACTGAAGCTTTCTTT. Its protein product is CASRLRGNTEAFF.

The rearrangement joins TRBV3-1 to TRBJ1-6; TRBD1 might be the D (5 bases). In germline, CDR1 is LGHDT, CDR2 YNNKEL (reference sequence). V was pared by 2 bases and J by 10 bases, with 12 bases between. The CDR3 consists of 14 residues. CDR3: CASSQSTGTSPLHF. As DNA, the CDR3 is TGTGCCAGCAGCCAATCTACGGGGACCTCACCCCTCCACTTT.

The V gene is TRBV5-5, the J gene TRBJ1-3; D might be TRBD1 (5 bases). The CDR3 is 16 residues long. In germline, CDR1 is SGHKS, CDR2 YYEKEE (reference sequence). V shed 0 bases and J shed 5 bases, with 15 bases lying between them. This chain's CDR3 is CASSLEGGAGRNTIYF. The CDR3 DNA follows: TGTGCCAGCAGCTTGGAAGGCGGGGCAGGCAGAAACACCATATATTTT.

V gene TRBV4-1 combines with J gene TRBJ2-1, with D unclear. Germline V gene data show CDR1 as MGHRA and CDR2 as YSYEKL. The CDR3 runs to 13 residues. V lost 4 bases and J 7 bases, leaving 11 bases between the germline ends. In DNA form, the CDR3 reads TGCGCCAGCAGCCCCGCCCTTAGTAATGAGCAGTTCTTC. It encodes CASSPALSNEQFF.

In DNA form, the CDR3 reads TGTGCCAGCACCGCCTCCCTGGGGACAGGAGGAACTGAAGCTTTCTTT. It encodes CASTASLGTGGTEAFF. The chain is built from TRBV21-1 and TRBJ1-1; TRBD1, the table's D call, was not compared with the DNA. TRBV21-1 is noted as a pseudogene. This CDR3 contains 16 residues.

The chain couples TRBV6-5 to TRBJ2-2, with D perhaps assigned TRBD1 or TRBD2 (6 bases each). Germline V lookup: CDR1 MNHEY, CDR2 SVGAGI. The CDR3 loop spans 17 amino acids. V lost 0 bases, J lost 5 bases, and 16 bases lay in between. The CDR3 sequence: CASSYSTGAAGTGELFF. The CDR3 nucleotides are TGTGCCAGCAGTTACTCTACGGGGGCGGCTGGTACCGGGGAGCTGTTTTTT.

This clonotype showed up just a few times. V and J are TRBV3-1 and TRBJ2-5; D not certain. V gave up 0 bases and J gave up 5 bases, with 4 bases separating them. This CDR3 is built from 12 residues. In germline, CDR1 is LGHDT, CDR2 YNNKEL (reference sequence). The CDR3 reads CASSQDGETQYF. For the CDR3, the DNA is TGTGCCAGCAGCCAAGATGGGGAGACCCAGTACTTC.

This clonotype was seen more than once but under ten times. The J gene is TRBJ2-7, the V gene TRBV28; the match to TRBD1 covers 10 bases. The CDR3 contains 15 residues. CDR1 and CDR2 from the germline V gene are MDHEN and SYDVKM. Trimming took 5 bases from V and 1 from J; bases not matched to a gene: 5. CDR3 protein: CASSRGGQGSYEQYF. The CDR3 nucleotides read TGTGCCAGCAGTAGAGGGGGACAGGGGTCCTACGAGCAGTACTTC.

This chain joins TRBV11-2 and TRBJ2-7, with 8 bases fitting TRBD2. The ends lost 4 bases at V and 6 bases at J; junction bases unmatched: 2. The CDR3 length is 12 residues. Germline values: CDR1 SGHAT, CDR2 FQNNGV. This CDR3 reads CASSSGGAEQYF. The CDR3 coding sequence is TGTGCCAGCAGCTCCGGGGGGGCCGAGCAGTACTTC.

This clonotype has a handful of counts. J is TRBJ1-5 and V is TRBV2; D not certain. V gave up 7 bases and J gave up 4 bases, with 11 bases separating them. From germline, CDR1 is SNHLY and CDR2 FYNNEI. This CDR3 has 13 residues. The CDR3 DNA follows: TGTGCCAGCAAGCTAACAGAGAATCAGCCCCAGCATTTT. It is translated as CASKLTENQPQHF. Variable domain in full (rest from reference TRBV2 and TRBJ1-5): EPEVTQTPSHQVTQMGQEVILRCVPISNHLYFYWYRQILGQKVEFLVSFYNNEISEKSEIFDDQFSVERPDGSNFTLKIRSTKLEDSAMYFCASKLTENQPQHFGDGTRLSIL.

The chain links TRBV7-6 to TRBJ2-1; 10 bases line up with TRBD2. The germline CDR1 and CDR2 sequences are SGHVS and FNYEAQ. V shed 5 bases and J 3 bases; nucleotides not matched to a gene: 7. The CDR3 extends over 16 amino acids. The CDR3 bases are TGTGCCAGCAGCCCTATAGCGGGAGGAGTCTACAATGAGCAGTTCTTC. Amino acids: CASSPIAGGVYNEQFF.

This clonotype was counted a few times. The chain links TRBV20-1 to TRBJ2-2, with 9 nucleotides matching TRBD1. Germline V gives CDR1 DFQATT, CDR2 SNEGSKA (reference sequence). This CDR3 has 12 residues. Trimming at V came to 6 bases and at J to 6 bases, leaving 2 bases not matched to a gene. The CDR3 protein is CSARQGAGELFF. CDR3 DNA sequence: TGCAGTGCCAGACAGGGGGCCGGGGAGCTGTTTTTT.

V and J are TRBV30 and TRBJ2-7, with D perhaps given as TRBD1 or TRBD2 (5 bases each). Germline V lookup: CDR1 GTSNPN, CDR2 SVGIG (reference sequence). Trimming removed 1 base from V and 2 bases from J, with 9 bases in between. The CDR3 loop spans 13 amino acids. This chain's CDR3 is CAWSGGSPYEQYF. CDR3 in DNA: TGTGCCTGGAGTGGGGGGTCCCCCTACGAGCAGTACTTC.

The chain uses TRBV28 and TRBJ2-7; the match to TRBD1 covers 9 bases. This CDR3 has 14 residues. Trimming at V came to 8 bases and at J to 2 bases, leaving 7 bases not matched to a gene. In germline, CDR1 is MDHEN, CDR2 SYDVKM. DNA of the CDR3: TGTGCCAGCGGTTACCACAGGGGGCCCTACGAGCAGTACTTC. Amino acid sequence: CASGYHRGPYEQYF.

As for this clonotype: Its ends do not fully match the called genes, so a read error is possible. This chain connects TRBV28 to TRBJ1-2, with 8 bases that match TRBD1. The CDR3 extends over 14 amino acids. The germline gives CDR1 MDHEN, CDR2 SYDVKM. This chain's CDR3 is CASSLTGEAYGDTF. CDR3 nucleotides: TGTGCCAGCAGTTTGACAGGGGAGGCCTATGGCGACACCTTC.

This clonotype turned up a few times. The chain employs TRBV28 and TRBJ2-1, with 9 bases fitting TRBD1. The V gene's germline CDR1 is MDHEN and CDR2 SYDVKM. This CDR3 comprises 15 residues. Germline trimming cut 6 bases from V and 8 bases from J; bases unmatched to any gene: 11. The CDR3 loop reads CASSRAGTGRDEQFF. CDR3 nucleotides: TGTGCCAGCAGCCGCGCCGGGACAGGGAGGGATGAGCAGTTCTTC.